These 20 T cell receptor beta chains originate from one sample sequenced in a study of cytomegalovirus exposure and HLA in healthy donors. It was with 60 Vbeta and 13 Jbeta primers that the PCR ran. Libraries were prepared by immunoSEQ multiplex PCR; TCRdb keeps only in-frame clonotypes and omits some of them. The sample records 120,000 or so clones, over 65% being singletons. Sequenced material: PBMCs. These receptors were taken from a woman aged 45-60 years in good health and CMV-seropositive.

This chain's CDR3 is CASSPDRLGNEQYF. The CDR3 region has the DNA TGTGCCAGCAGTCCCGACAGGTTAGGGAACGAGCAGTACTTC. The gene calls are TRBV2 and TRBJ2-7; possibly TRBD1 for D (6 bases). This CDR3 contains 14 residues. The germline V and J ends were trimmed by 5 bases and 5 bases, with 16 bases remaining between them. Germline CDR1 is SNHLY and CDR2 is FYNNEI.

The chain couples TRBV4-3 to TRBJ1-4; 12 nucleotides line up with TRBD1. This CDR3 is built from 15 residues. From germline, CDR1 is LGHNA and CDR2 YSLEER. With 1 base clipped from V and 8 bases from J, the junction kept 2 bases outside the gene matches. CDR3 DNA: TGCGCCAGCAGCCAAGTTGGGACAGGGGGCGAAAAACTGTTTTTT. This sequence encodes CASSQVGTGGEKLFF.

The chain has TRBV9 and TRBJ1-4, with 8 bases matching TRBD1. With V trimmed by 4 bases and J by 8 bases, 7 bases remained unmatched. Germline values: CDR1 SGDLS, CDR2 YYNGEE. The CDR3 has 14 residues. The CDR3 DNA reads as TGTGCCAGCAGCTTAGGACAGGGTAGGGAAAAACTGTTTTTT. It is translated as CASSLGQGREKLFF.

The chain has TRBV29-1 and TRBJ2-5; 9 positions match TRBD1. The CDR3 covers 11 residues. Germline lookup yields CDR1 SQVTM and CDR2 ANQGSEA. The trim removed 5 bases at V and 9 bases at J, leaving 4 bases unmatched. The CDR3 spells CSVRQGGSQYF. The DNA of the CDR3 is TGCAGCGTTCGACAGGGGGGTTCCCAGTACTTC.

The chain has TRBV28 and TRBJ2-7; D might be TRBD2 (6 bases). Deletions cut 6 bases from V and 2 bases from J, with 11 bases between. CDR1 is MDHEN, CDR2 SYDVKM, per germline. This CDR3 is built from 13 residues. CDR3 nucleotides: TGTGCCAGCAGCCTCTCTAGCGCCTACGAGCAGTACTTC. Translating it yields CASSLSSAYEQYF.

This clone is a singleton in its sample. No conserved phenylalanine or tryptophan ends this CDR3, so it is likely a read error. CDR3 sequence reads: CAWGLAGVFNTQYV. CDR3 coding DNA: TGTGCCTGGGGACTAGCGGGGGTCTTTAATACGCAGTATGTT. J is TRBJ2-3 and V is TRBV30, with TRBD2 identical over 13 bases. The germline CDR1 and CDR2 sequences are GTSNPN and SVGIG (reference sequence). With V trimmed by 5 bases and J by 7 bases, 6 bases remained unmatched. The CDR3 loop spans 14 amino acids.

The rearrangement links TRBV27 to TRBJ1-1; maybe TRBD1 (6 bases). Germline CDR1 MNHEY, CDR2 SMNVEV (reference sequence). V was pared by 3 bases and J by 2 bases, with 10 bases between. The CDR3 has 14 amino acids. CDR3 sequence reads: CASSFGGANTEAFF. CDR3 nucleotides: TGTGCCAGCAGTTTCGGGGGGGCAAACACTGAAGCTTTCTTT.

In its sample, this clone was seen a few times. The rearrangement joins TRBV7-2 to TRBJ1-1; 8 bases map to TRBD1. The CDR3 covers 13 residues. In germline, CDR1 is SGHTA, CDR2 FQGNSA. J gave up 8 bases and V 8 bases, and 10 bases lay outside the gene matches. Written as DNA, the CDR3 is TGTGCCAGCCTAACCGGTTGGGACAGGGAAGCTTTCTTT. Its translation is CASLTGWDREAFF. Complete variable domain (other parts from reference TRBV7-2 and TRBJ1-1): GAGVSQSPSNKVTEKGKDVELRCDPISGHTALYWYRQSLGQGLEFLIYFQGNSAPDKSGLPSDRFSAERTGGSVSTLTIQRTQQEDSAVYLCASLTGWDREAFFGQGTRLTVV.

The CDR3 spells CASRDTGEVGYTF. CDR3 nucleotide sequence: TGTGCCAGCAGAGATACAGGGGAGGTGGGCTACACCTTC. J is TRBJ1-2 and V is TRBV6-6; 7 positions match TRBD1. The CDR3 length is 13 residues. Losses at the gene ends were 6 bases for V and 8 bases for J; bases not matched to a gene: 9. Germline V gene lookup returns CDR1 MNHNY and CDR2 SVGAGI (reference sequence).

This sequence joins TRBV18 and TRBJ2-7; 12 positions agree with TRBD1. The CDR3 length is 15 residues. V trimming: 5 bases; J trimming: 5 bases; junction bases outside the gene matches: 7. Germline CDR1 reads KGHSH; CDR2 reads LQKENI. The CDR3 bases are TGTGCCAGCTCATTTACGGGACAGGGGGCGGACGAGCAGTACTTC. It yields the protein CASSFTGQGADEQYF.

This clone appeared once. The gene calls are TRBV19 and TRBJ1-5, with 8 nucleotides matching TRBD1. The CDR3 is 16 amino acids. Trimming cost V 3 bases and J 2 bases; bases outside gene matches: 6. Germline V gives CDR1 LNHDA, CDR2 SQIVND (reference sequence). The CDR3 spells CASSIQGAGGNQPQHF. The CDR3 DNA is TGTGCCAGTAGTATTCAGGGGGCAGGCGGCAATCAGCCCCAGCATTTT.

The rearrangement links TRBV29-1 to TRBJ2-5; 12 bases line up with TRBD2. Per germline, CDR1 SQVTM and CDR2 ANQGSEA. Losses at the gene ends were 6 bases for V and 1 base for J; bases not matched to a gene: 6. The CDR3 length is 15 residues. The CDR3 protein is CSVAPTSGSQETQYF. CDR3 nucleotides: TGCAGCGTCGCCCCGACTAGCGGGAGCCAAGAGACCCAGTACTTC.

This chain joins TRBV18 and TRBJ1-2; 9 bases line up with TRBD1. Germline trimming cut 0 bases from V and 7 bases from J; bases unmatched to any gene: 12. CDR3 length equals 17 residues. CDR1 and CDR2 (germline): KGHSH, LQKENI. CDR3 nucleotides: TGTGCCAGCTCACCACCATACGTGGGGACAGGGACCTTTGGCTACACCTTC. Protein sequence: CASSPPYVGTGTFGYTF.

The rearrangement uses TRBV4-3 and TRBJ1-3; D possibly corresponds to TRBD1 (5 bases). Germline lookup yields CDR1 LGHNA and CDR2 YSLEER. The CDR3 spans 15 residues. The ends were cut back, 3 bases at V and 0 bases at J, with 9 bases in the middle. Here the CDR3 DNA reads TGCGCCAGCAGCCAGGCCCAGGGCTCTGGAAACACCATATATTTT. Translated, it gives CASSQAQGSGNTIYF.

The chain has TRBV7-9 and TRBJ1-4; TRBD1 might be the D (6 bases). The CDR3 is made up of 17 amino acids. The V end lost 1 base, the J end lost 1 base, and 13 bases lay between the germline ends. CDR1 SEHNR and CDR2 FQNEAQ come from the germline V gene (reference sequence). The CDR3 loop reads CASSLVLDSETNEKLFF. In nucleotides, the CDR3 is TGTGCCAGCAGCTTAGTGTTGGACAGCGAAACTAATGAAAAACTGTTTTTT.

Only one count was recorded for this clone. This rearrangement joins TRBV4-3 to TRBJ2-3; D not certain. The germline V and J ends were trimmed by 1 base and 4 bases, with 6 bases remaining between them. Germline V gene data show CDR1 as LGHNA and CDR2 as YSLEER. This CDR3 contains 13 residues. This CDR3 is CASSQGPADTQYF. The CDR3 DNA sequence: TGCGCCAGCAGCCAAGGTCCGGCAGATACGCAGTATTTT.

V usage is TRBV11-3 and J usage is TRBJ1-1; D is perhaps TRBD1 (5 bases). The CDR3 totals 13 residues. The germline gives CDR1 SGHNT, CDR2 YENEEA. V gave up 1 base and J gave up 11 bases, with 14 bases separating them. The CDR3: CASSLGAGSLAFF. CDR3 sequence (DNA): TGTGCCAGCAGCTTAGGGGCAGGGTCACTGGCTTTCTTT.

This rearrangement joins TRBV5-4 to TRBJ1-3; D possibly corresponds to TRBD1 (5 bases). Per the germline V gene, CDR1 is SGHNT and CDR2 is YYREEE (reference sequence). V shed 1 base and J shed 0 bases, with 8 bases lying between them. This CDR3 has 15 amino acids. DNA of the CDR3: TGTGCCAGCAGCTTGAGGACATACTCTGGAAACACCATATATTTT. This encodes CASSLRTYSGNTIYF. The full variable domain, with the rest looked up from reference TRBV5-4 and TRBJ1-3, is ETGVTQSPTHLIKTRGQQVTLRCSSQSGHNTVSWYQQALGQGPQFIFQYYREEENGRGNFPPRFSGLQFPNYSSELNVNALELDDSALYLCASSLRTYSGNTIYFGEGSWLTVV.

The DNA for the CDR3 is TGCGCCAGCAGCCAAGATAACAGTAATCAGCCCCAGCATTTT. Protein sequence: CASSQDNSNQPQHF. V gene TRBV4-3 combines with J gene TRBJ1-5; D uncertain. Germline loops: CDR1 LGHNA, CDR2 YSLEER. This CDR3 comprises 14 residues. V lost 0 bases and J 4 bases, leaving 7 bases between the germline ends.

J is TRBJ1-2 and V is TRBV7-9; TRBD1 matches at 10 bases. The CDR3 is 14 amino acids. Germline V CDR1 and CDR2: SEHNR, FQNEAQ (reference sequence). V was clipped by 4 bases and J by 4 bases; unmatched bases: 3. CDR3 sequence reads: CASSSGTGVYGYTF. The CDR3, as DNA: TGTGCCAGCAGCTCCGGGACAGGGGTCTATGGCTACACCTTC.